These 8 T cell receptor beta chains share one sample of origin, sequenced in a study of blood T cell repertoires in COVID-19. Produced via immunoSEQ multiplex PCR; TCRdb's table is partial and in-frame only. The repertoire holds around 110,000 clones, roughly 85% seen once, with around 4.7% in the top ten. Source material: peripheral blood. These receptors all come from a man aged 35-49 years with acute or convalescent COVID-19.

The table lists this clone with a few counts. The J gene is TRBJ1-3, the V gene TRBV10-3; TRBD1 agrees at 12 bases. CDR3 size: 17 residues. CDR1 and CDR2 from the germline V gene are ENHRY and SYGVKD. V gave up 4 bases and J gave up 4 bases; unmatched junction bases: 8. CDR3 protein: CAISGPGTGGSGNTIYF. CDR3 DNA: TGTGCCATCAGTGGTCCCGGGACAGGGGGCTCCGGAAACACCATATATTTT.

The chain joins TRBV7-9 to TRBJ2-7; 7 nucleotides line up with TRBD1. Per germline, CDR1 SEHNR and CDR2 FQNEAQ (reference sequence). This CDR3 has 15 residues. V dropped 6 bases and J dropped 3; count of bases not matched to a gene: 11. CDR3: CASRPKTGSNYEQYF. CDR3 coding DNA: TGTGCCAGCAGACCTAAGACAGGGTCCAACTACGAGCAGTACTTC.

This sequence joins TRBV6-6 and TRBJ2-3; possibly TRBD1 for D (6 bases). Trimming cost V 6 bases and J 2 bases, with 12 bases left between them. Germline assignment: CDR1 MNHNY and CDR2 SVGAGI (reference sequence). This CDR3 spans 14 amino acids. CDR3 residues: CASRIGQFTDTQYF. The CDR3 bases are TGTGCCAGCAGGATCGGACAGTTCACAGATACGCAGTATTTT.

CDR3 amino acids: CASSFPRASYNEQFF. CDR3 nucleotides: TGTGCCAGCAGCTTCCCCAGGGCCTCCTACAATGAGCAGTTCTTC. The rearrangement links TRBV7-9 to TRBJ2-1, with D maybe TRBD1 (5 bases). The ends were cut back, 3 bases at V and 0 bases at J, with 9 bases in the middle. Germline V gives CDR1 SEHNR, CDR2 FQNEAQ (reference sequence). The CDR3 sequence is 15 residues long.

This rearrangement joins TRBV19 to TRBJ2-3; 7 bases line up with TRBD1. The CDR3 runs 13 residues. From germline, CDR1 is LNHDA and CDR2 SQIVND (reference sequence). V dropped 7 bases and J dropped 4; count of bases not matched to a gene: 5. In DNA form, the CDR3 reads TGTGCCAGTAAACAGGGGTTCGCAGATACGCAGTATTTT. It yields the protein CASKQGFADTQYF.

CDR3 in amino acids: CASSRELNSPLHF. As DNA, the CDR3 is TGTGCCAGCAGCAGGGAACTTAATTCACCCCTCCACTTT. The V gene is TRBV12-3 or TRBV12-4, the J gene TRBJ1-6; D is perhaps TRBD1 (5 bases). This CDR3 comprises 13 residues. The ends were cut back, 6 bases at V and 6 bases at J, with 9 bases in the middle.

This rearrangement joins TRBV30 to TRBJ2-2; a weak D match, TRBD1 (6 bases). In germline, CDR1 is GTSNPN, CDR2 SVGIG (reference sequence). This CDR3 has 16 amino acids. Trimming took off 5 bases at V and 4 bases at J, with 20 bases between the two ends. CDR3 nucleotides: TGTGCCTGGGCCTTCCGACCGGGGACAATCACCGGGGAGCTGTTTTTT. Translated: CAWAFRPGTITGELFF.

Only one count was recorded for this clone. The J gene is TRBJ2-2, the V gene TRBV7-9; D perhaps matches TRBD2 (5 bases). The CDR3 covers 14 residues. Germline lookup yields CDR1 SEHNR and CDR2 FQNEAQ (reference sequence). Between the trimmed V and J ends, which lost 5 bases and 6 bases, there was a span of 13 bases. The CDR3 sequence is CASSLTIGPGELFF. For the CDR3, the DNA is TGTGCCAGCAGCCTGACTATTGGTCCCGGGGAGCTGTTTTTT.